This T cell receptor beta chain was captured by sequencing in a study of blood T cells in healthy people across ages. Findings and caveats of the study: The recorded TCR beta diversity per million T cells decreased in a roughly linear manner with age.

A minimum of 6 million PBMCs was isolated per sample. Next came a second PCR, run for about 6 to 11 cycles, which used a sample-barcoded 5' primer along with a J-beta primer mix. TCRdb processed the 5' RACE reads anew with MiXCR; each CDR3 protein has one entry. The sample comprises approximately 800,000 distinct CDR3 sequences, around 62% of which are singletons, and roughly 25% rests with the top ten. As to this clonotype: What it binds is unknown.

The germline V gene encodes CDR1 LNHNV and CDR2 YYDKDF (reference sequence). The CDR3 runs 16 residues. V lost 1 base and J lost 5; bases outside the gene matches: 5. Source material: blood. The V and J genes are TRBV15 and TRBJ2-1, with 10 bases fitting TRBD2. The TCR comes from a man aged 25-45 years in good health. CDR3 nucleotides: TGTGCCACCAGCAGAGCCCTAGCGGGGGTGCACAATGAGCAGTTCTTC. This gives the protein CATSRALAGVHNEQFF.